The 10 T cell receptor beta chains listed next were all sequenced from one sample in a study of tumor-infiltrating lymphocytes in primary liver carcinoma. Unsorted whole blood supplied the blood RNA, and germline DNA was isolated too. From around 500 ng total RNA, TCR beta cDNA was generated with a primer in the constant region. ARM-PCR, slightly modified, supplied the TCR beta libraries through three nested multiplex PCR rounds. Researchers ran the first two PCR rounds for 10 cycles each with TRBV1-TRBV30 forward primers and a C-beta reverse primer. TCRdb reprocessed the multiplex PCR reads via MiXCR and lists one record per CDR3 protein. The profile shows 300,000 to 400,000 distinct CDR3 sequences, about 65% of them singletons. The sequencing input was peripheral blood. All receptors come from a middle-aged man with primary liver carcinoma and hepatitis B virus infection.

This rearrangement joins TRBV6-1 to TRBJ1-1; 9 positions agree with TRBD1. The CDR3 is 15 residues long. V lost 5 bases to trimming and J lost 4 bases; unmatched junction nucleotides: 8. The germline V gene encodes CDR1 MNHNS and CDR2 SASEGT. The CDR3 DNA follows: TGTGCCAGCAGTCTACAGGGGGCGCCGGGCACTGAAGCTTTCTTT. As protein: CASSLQGAPGTEAFF.

This clonotype appeared a few times. The chain links TRBV28 to TRBJ2-7; 12 nucleotides agree with TRBD2. The CDR3 consists of 15 residues. Trimming cost V 6 bases and J 2 bases; bases outside gene matches: 5. Per the germline V gene, CDR1 is MDHEN and CDR2 is SYDVKM. The CDR3 bases are TGTGCCAGCAGAAGACTAGCGGGAGACCCCTACGAGCAGTACTTC. This translates into CASRRLAGDPYEQYF.

On this clonotype itself: A much more abundant neighbour one base away suggests this may be a read error. The chain carries TRBV5-4 and TRBJ2-7, with D possibly being TRBD2 (5 bases). Germline CDR1 is SGHNT and CDR2 is YYREEE (reference sequence). Trimming removed 3 bases from V and 6 bases from J, with 16 bases in between. The CDR3 is 14 amino acids. In DNA, the CDR3 is TGTGCCAGCAGCTCGGATCCGGGATACCGCGAGCAGTACTTC. It codes for CASSSDPGYREQYF.

The table lists this clonotype with a few counts. The gene calls are TRBV6-2 or TRBV6-3 and TRBJ2-2; D remains unclear. The CDR3 is made up of 14 amino acids. CDR1 is MNHEY, CDR2 SVGEGT, per germline. V was cut by 7 bases and J by 0 bases, with 9 bases left in between. CDR3 in DNA: TGTGCCAGCAACCCTACAGCGAACACCGGGGAGCTGTTTTTT. Protein sequence: CASNPTANTGELFF.

Comment on this clonotype: It may be a read error: a sequence one base away is much more abundant. The chain links TRBV4-2 to TRBJ2-1; no reliable D call. The CDR3 is 15 residues long. CDR1 is LGHNA, CDR2 YNFKEQ, per germline. The DNA for the CDR3 is TGTCCCAGCAGCCAAGATCTGAGAACATACAATGAGCAGTTCTTC. Protein: CPSSQDLRTYNEQFF.

V gene TRBV28 combines with J gene TRBJ1-5; TRBD1 matches at 9 bases. CDR3 length: 14 residues. CDR1 is MDHEN and CDR2 is SYDVKM in the germline V gene. The trim removed 4 bases at V and 9 bases at J, leaving 7 bases unmatched. In DNA, the CDR3 is TGTGCCAGCAGTTCCGGGACAGGGATTCTGCCCCAGCATTTT. Its protein is CASSSGTGILPQHF. Combining the CDR3 with reference TRBV28 and TRBJ1-5 gives the whole variable domain DVKVTQSSRYLVKRTGEKVFLECVQDMDHENMFWYRQDPGLGLRLIYFSYDVKMKEKGDIPEGYSVSREKKERFSLILESASTNQTSMYLCASSSGTGILPQHFGDGTRLSIL.

About this clonotype itself: A junction end diverges from the germline sequence, so it may reflect a read error. The rearrangement uses TRBV11-1 and TRBJ2-7; D possibly corresponds to TRBD2 (6 bases). CDR1 SGHAT and CDR2 FQDESV come from the germline V gene (reference sequence). This CDR3 has 14 amino acids. This CDR3 reads CASSLGLASYEHYF. The CDR3 bases are TGTGCCAGTAGCTTAGGGCTAGCGAGCTACGAGCACTACTTC.

In this sample, this clonotype turned up many times. The V gene is TRBV5-5, the J gene TRBJ2-5; D is possibly TRBD1 (6 bases). This CDR3 has 14 amino acids. The germline CDR1 and CDR2 sequences are SGHKS and YYEKEE (reference sequence). The V gene lost 5 bases and the J gene lost 0 bases, with 11 bases spanning the gap. CDR3: CASRYTGNQETQYF. In DNA, the CDR3 is TGTGCCAGCAGATATACAGGGAACCAAGAGACCCAGTACTTC.

In regard to this clonotype: The conserved final phenylalanine or tryptophan is absent from the CDR3, which likely points to a read error. V gene TRBV6-1 combines with J gene TRBJ1-5; 7 nucleotides line up with TRBD1. The CDR3 length is 12 residues. Germline V CDR1 and CDR2: MNHNS, SASEGT. The junction had 5 bases not matched to a gene; V was cut back by 7 bases and J by 8 bases. The CDR3 spells CASNDREEPQHL. CDR3 DNA sequence: TGTGCCAGCAACGACAGGGAAGAGCCCCAGCATTTA.

Notes on this clonotype: This may come from a read error, since a much larger clone is one base off. The CDR3 nucleotides are TGTGCCGGCAGCAAGCACCTAGCGGGAGATGTAGAGACCCAGTACTTC. Translation gives CAGSKHLAGDVETQYF. The V gene is TRBV6-9, the J gene TRBJ2-5, with 10 bases lining up with TRBD2. This CDR3 has 16 amino acids. CDR1 MNHGY and CDR2 SVAAGI come from the germline V gene.